This T cell receptor beta chain was captured by sequencing in a study of OX40 agonist ivuxolimab in advanced cancers. Background on the whole study: The costimulatory receptor OX40 (CD134) was targeted by ivuxolimab, a fully human IgG2 agonistic monoclonal antibody. Intravenous ivuxolimab was administered to patients every 2 weeks at six dose levels: 0.01, 0.1, 0.3, 1.5, 3 and 10 mg/kg. Among the roughly 52 dose-escalation patients, around 19 had hepatocellular carcinoma, around 15 melanoma, 9 renal cell carcinoma and 9 head and neck cancer. In the dose-escalation cohort, nearly 85% of patients were male, and the mean age was roughly 60 years with a range of about 20 to 80. Prior anti-PD-1, anti-PD-L1 or anti-CTLA-4 therapy was permitted, and about 40% of dose-escalation patients had received checkpoint inhibitors. Partial responses occurred in three dose-escalation patients, of whom one had hepatocellular carcinoma and two had cutaneous melanoma. Peripheral TCRbeta sequencing aimed to test whether ivuxolimab altered TCR sequence diversity and caused clonal T-cell expansion. The paper describes the monotherapy dose-escalation part (N of about 47 patients) of the phase I trial of ivuxolimab.

Patients with a history of autoimmune disease or receiving systemic immunosuppression were excluded from the trial. In every dose cohort, peripheral blood was drawn for TCR sequencing at baseline, cycle 4 day 1, and cycle 7 day 1. Samples were obtained from an open-label, multicenter, first-in-human phase I dose-escalation trial of ivuxolimab. Adults with locally advanced or metastatic head and neck squamous cell, hepatocellular, melanoma or renal cell carcinoma were enrolled in the trial. CD4+ and CD8+ T cells were sorted separately from peripheral blood before TCR sequencing. About this clone itself: This receptor's antigen is unknown. Base qualities are not provided; no much larger clone lies one nucleotide away.

General conclusions and limits of the study: At doses from 0.1 to 3.0 mg/kg, clonal expansion was seen in both CD4+ and CD8+ blood T cells between baseline and week 6. In partial responders in the 0.1-3.0 mg/kg groups, normalized peripheral clonal expansion was found to be among the lowest, especially among CD8+ T cells. Low levels of normalized T-cell clonal expansion were also shown by some nonresponding patients. After ivuxolimab, more expanded clones were found on average in CD8+ T cells than in CD4+ T cells. The antigen specificity of the peripheral T cells that underwent clonal expansion was not determined.

Genomic DNA was extracted from sorted cells for sequencing of the TCRbeta CDR3 region. TCRbeta CDR3 regions were sequenced using the immunoSEQ Assay. Held by TCRdb, this immuneACCESS table contains in-frame sequences only and omits some clones. Under half of the omission traces to an unresolved V gene where checked; the cause of the rest is unknown. The sample records 45,000 or so clones, approximately 91% of which are singletons. Less than 1.3% of the sample rests with the top ten. This receptor was obtained from an adult with an advanced solid tumor such as melanoma, head and neck, liver or kidney cancer. The source material was CD4+ or CD8+ T cells sorted from blood, sampled in a trial of the OX40 agonist ivuxolimab.

The CDR3 amino acid sequence is: CASSVGRGANVLTF. The DNA reads TGTGCCAGCAGCGTCGGGCGAGGGGCCAACGTCCTGACTTTC. The rearrangement joined TRBV5-8 to TRBJ2-6, with no confident D gene call. V loses 4 bases, J loses 4 bases, and the germline ends lie 9 bases apart. The germline V gene encodes CDR1 SGHTS and CDR2 YDEGEE. There are 14 amino acids in the CDR3, from cysteine to phenylalanine inclusive. CDR3 DNA only is kept here, 42 bases in frame from base 1.